This T cell receptor (beta chain) appears in the sequencing data of a study of T cell responses to AZD1222 COVID-19 vaccine. Study results and caveats: The study sampled repertoires only after the peak T cell response. Spike-specific TCR repertoires showed rising breadth and depth after two AZD1222 doses.

Generated by immunoSEQ multiplex PCR, the TCRdb table keeps only in-frame clones and is missing some. The data show around 90,000 clones, around nine tenths seen once. For this clone: Its antigen is as yet unknown.

From germline, CDR1 is KGHDR and CDR2 SFDVKD. The CDR3 loop spans 15 amino acids. V was trimmed by 6 bases and J by 2 bases, leaving 13 bases between them. V gene TRBV24-1 combines with J gene TRBJ1-5, with a possible D match to TRBD1 (5 bases). The sequence was collected from an adult in good health. Sample: peripheral blood, taken on day 0 of MenACWY control vaccination. CDR3 bases: TGTGCCACCAGTCCGCGGGGCAACGGCAATCAGCCCCAGCATTTT. Encoded protein: CATSPRGNGNQPQHF.